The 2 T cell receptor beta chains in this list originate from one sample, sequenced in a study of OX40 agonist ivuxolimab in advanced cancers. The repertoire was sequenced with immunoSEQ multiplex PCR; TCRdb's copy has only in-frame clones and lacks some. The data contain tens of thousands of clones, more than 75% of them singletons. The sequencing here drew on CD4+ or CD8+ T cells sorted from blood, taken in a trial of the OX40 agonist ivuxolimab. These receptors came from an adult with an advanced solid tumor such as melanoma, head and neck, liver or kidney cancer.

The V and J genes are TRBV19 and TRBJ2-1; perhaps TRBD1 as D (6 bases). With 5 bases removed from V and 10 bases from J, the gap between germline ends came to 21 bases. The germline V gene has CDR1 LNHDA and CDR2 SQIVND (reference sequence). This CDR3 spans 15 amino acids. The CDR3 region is CASSQGRTGWGEQFF. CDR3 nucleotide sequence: TGTGCCAGTAGTCAGGGTCGAACAGGGTGGGGGGAGCAGTTCTTC.

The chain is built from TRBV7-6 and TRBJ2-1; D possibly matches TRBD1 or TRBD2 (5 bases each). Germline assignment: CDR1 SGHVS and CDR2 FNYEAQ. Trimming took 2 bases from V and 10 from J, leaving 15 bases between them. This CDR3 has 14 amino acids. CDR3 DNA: TGTGCCAGCAGCTTAATGCCCCTCGAGGGGGAGCAGTTCTTC. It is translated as CASSLMPLEGEQFF.